The rows below give T cell receptor beta chains drawn from one sample of a study of T cell responses to AZD1222 COVID-19 vaccine. TCRdb's copy holds only in-frame clones and misses some; the assay was immunoSEQ multiplex PCR. This sample has about 97,000 clones, with around 88% found just once. The specimen was peripheral blood, collected on day 0 of AZD1222 vaccination. All receptors come from an adult in good health. CDR3s include the opening cysteine and the closing phenylalanine or tryptophan. The D gene is left open where the match is weak. Clone size is given for some rows only: seen once, a few or many times, or a class if the clone is expanded.

TRBV18	NA	few	TRBJ1-6	TGTGCCAGCTCACCAGGGGGCCCCTATAATTCACCCCTCCACTTT	CASSPGGPYNSPLHF
TRBV7-2	TRBD1	many	TRBJ2-4	TGTGCCAGCAGCTTACCGCCTGGACAGGGGGCAAACATTCAGTACTTC	CASSLPPGQGANIQYF
TRBV3-1/TRBV3-2	TRBD2	NA	TRBJ2-2	TGTGCCAGCAGCCCAAATAGCGGGGGGACCGGGGAGCTGTTTTTT	CASSPNSGGTGELFF
TRBV15	TRBD2	NA	TRBJ2-1	TGTGCCACCAGCGCCCTAGGAAGGCGGGGGGGACCGATCCGCTCCTACAATGAGCAGTTCTTC	CATSALGRRGGPIRSYNEQFF
TRBV6-5	NA	NA	TRBJ2-5	TGTGCCAGCAACGGGGGCCGGCAAGAGACCCAGTACTTC	CASNGGRQETQYF
TRBV6-6	NA	NA	TRBJ1-3	TGTGCCAGCAGTTACGTTAGCTCTGGAAACACCATATATTTT	CASSYVSSGNTIYF
TRBV5-5	NA	NA	TRBJ2-3	TGTGCCAGCAGCTTAGGTGCTCTAGCTCTCACAGATACGCAGTATTTT	CASSLGALALTDTQYF
TRBV24-1	TRBD1	NA	TRBJ2-2	TGTGCCACCTCATCTTCCGGGACAGACTTTTTCGGGGAGCTGTTTTTT	CATSSSGTDFFGELFF
TRBV15	NA	NA	TRBJ1-3	TGTGCCACCAGGCCATCTGGACAGCTCTCTGGAAACACCATATATTTT	CATRPSGQLSGNTIYF
TRBV6-5	NA	NA	TRBJ1-6	TGTGCCAGCAGCAAGACAGTAGATTCACCCCTCCACTTT	CASSKTVDSPLHF
TRBV10-3	NA	NA	TRBJ1-2	TGTGCCATCAGTGAGTCGAATTCAGGGACCCCGACAGACTATGGCTACACCTTC	CAISESNSGTPTDYGYTF
TRBV6-5	TRBD1	NA	TRBJ1-2	TGTGCCAGCAGTTACTCGAGCAGGGGGTATGGCTACACCTTC	CASSYSSRGYGYTF
TRBV18	NA	NA	TRBJ2-1	TGTGCCAGCTCACCGAGCATTGAGTCCTACAATGAGCAGTTCTTC	CASSPSIESYNEQFF
TRBV7-8	NA	NA	TRBJ1-1	TGTGCCAGCAGCTTAGGGTTAGGGGAAACTGAAGCTTTCTTT	CASSLGLGETEAFF
TRBV5-4	TRBD1	NA	TRBJ1-1	TGTGCCAGCAGCTTGGGGGGAGGACAGGGGGCATGGAACACTGAAGCTTTCTTT	CASSLGGGQGAWNTEAFF
TRBV19	NA	NA	TRBJ1-2	TGTGCCAGTAGGACCGACACGAACTATGGCTACACCTTC	CASRTDTNYGYTF
TRBV2	TRBD2	NA	TRBJ2-3	TGTGCCAGCAGTGGGCTAGCGGGGGGAAGCACAGATACGCAGTATTTT	CASSGLAGGSTDTQYF
TRBV7-6	NA	NA	TRBJ1-2	TGTGCCAGCAGCTTACTGGCGTACTATGGCTACACCTTC	CASSLLAYYGYTF
TRBV11-2	NA	NA	TRBJ1-1	TGTGCCAGCAGCTTAGATAGGTTGGGAACTGAAGCTTTCTTT	CASSLDRLGTEAFF
TRBV10-3	TRBD1	NA	TRBJ2-2	TGTGCCATCAGCGGACAGGGCGTCACCGGGGAGCTGTTTTTT	CAISGQGVTGELFF
TRBV3-1/TRBV3-2	NA	NA	TRBJ2-7	TGTGCCAGCAGCATTCAGGGCCCAGGGTACGAGCAGTACTTC	CASSIQGPGYEQYF
TRBV29-1	NA	NA	TRBJ1-2	TGCAGCGTTGAAGCGGGGAGTGGCTACACCTTC	CSVEAGSGYTF
TRBV7-9	NA	NA	TRBJ2-5	TGTGCCAGCAGCCCGGGGGCGGTAGAGACCCAGTACTTC	CASSPGAVETQYF
TRBV3-1/TRBV3-2	NA	once	TRBJ1-1	TGTGCCAGCAGCATTCGGCGAAGGCACGCACCCCTAATGAACACTGAAGCTTTCTTT	CASSIRRRHAPLMNTEAFF
TRBV7-9	NA	NA	TRBJ2-1	TGTGCCAGCAGCAGCAGTGGGGCTGAGCAGTTCTTC	CASSSSGAEQFF
TRBV9	NA	NA	TRBJ2-1	TGTGCCAGCAGCCCAGGGGTGGGAGGGGGACAATACAATGAGCAGTTCTTC	CASSPGVGGGQYNEQFF
TRBV14	NA	NA	TRBJ1-1	TGTGCCACTACACGAGTGGCAGCCACTGAAGCTTTCTTT	CATTRVAATEAFF
TRBV30	NA	NA	TRBJ1-6	TGTGCCTGGACAGGGAGCTCCTATAATTCACCCCTCCACTTT	CAWTGSSYNSPLHF
TRBV7-7	NA	NA	TRBJ2-5	TGTGCCAGCAGCCCGGCCCGGGGGCAAGCAGAGACCCAGTACTTC	CASSPARGQAETQYF
TRBV5-6	NA	NA	TRBJ1-1	TGTGCCAGCAGCTTGGATCAGGGGTCGAACACTGAAGCTTTCTTT	CASSLDQGSNTEAFF
TRBV7-3	NA	NA	TRBJ2-7	TGTGCCAGCAGCTTAATTGAGGGCGAGCAGTACTTC	CASSLIEGEQYF
TRBV4-3	TRBD2	NA	TRBJ2-7	TGCGCCAGCAGCCCCCGACTAGCGGGAGCGGGCGAGCAGTACTTC	CASSPRLAGAGEQYF
TRBV2	NA	NA	TRBJ2-7	TGTGCCAGCAGTGAAGGGACTGACTACGAGCAGTACTTC	CASSEGTDYEQYF
TRBV7-2	NA	NA	TRBJ2-5	TGTGCCAGCAGCTTACCCCGGACAGTCGTAGAGACCCAGTACTTC	CASSLPRTVVETQYF
TRBV28	NA	NA	TRBJ1-1	TGTGCCAGCAGTTTCGGACAAACTGAAGCTTTCTTT	CASSFGQTEAFF
TRBV7-2	NA	NA	TRBJ2-1	TGTGCCAGCAGCCCCCAGGGGGGCCTCCTCTACAATGAGCAGTTCTTC	CASSPQGGLLYNEQFF
TRBV29-1	NA	NA	TRBJ1-1	TGCAGCGTTGCGCTCCAGCCGAACACTGAAGCTTTCTTT	CSVALQPNTEAFF
TRBV27	TRBD2	few	TRBJ2-1	TGTGCCAGCAGTTTATCCGCTAGCGGGAGGTACTACAATGAGCAGTTCTTC	CASSLSASGRYYNEQFF
TRBV21-1	NA	NA	TRBJ2-1	TGTGCCAGCAGCAAAGCGGGCGGGTTATCCTACAATGAGCAGTTCTTC	CASSKAGGLSYNEQFF
TRBV7-3	NA	once	TRBJ1-6	TGTGCCAGCAGAAATACAGGGTCCAATTCACCCCTCCACTTT	CASRNTGSNSPLHF
TRBV11-2	TRBD1	NA	TRBJ2-4	TGTGCCAGCAGCCCCACAGGGGGAAACATTCAGTACTTC	CASSPTGGNIQYF
TRBV6-6	NA	NA	TRBJ1-1	TGTGCCAGCAGTTACTCGGGGGGATTGCACACTGAAGCTTTCTTT	CASSYSGGLHTEAFF
TRBV10-3	NA	NA	TRBJ1-5	TGTGCCATCAGCGGGACTTCAGGGGAAAATCAGCCCCAGCATTTT	CAISGTSGENQPQHF
TRBV6-6	NA	NA	TRBJ1-2	TGTGCCAGCTCCGGCGATAGCTATGGCTACACCTTC	CASSGDSYGYTF
TRBV27	NA	NA	TRBJ1-5	TGTGCCAGCAGTTCGGACGGAATCGTGCCCCAGCATTTT	CASSSDGIVPQHF
TRBV27	NA	NA	TRBJ1-6	TGTGCCAGCAGTGCAGTTTCCTTCTATAATTCACCCCTCCACTTT	CASSAVSFYNSPLHF
TRBV7-9	TRBD1	NA	TRBJ1-2	TGTGCCAGCAGCTTAAGTTTTGGGACAGGGGGCGGAGGCTACACCTTC	CASSLSFGTGGGGYTF
TRBV10-3	TRBD1	NA	TRBJ2-6	TGTGCCATCAGGGGACAGGGAGTTGCTGGGGCCAACGTCCTGACTTTC	CAIRGQGVAGANVLTF
TRBV7-9	TRBD1	NA	TRBJ1-2	TGTGCCAGCAACAAGCTGGGACAGGCGAACTATGGCTACACCTTC	CASNKLGQANYGYTF
TRBV27	TRBD1	NA	TRBJ2-7	TGTGCCAGCAGTCGACAGGGTGGTTCCTACGAGCAGTACTTC	CASSRQGGSYEQYF
TRBV6-1	NA	NA	TRBJ1-1	TGTGCCAGCAGTGAACGAAGGGGTTCGACTGAAGCTTTCTTT	CASSERRGSTEAFF